Listed below are T cell receptor beta chains from one sample, sequenced in a study of memory CD4+ T cells and cytomegalovirus serostatus. Produced via immunoSEQ multiplex PCR; TCRdb's table is partial and in-frame only. The data contain about 41,000 clones, 70% to 80% of them seen just once; the ten biggest clones take up approximately 0.77%. The sample taken for sequencing was memory CD4+ T cells from blood. These TCRs come from an adult in good health and CMV-seronegative. CDR3s include the opening cysteine and the closing phenylalanine or tryptophan. D genes are given only for firm matches. Size tells how often a clone was seen (once, few, many) or the class of an expanded clone, and some rows leave it out.

j_call	clone_size	v_call	d_call	cdr3_aa	cdr3_nt
TRBJ1-2	few	TRBV30	-	CAWSTGKYGYTF	TGTGCCTGGAGTACGGGAAAGTATGGCTACACCTTC
TRBJ1-1	few	TRBV7-9	-	CASSLQQSGAFF	TGTGCCAGCAGCTTACAGCAGTCGGGAGCTTTCTTT
TRBJ2-5	-	TRBV7-9	TRBD2	CASSLGSGGPHQETQYF	TGTGCCAGCAGCTTAGGTAGCGGGGGGCCCCACCAAGAGACCCAGTACTTC
TRBJ1-1	-	TRBV30	-	CAYHSGPPSEAFF	TGTGCCTACCATTCGGGACCGCCGTCTGAAGCTTTCTTT
TRBJ2-3	once	TRBV7-2	-	CASSLMQITSTDTQYF	TGTGCCAGCAGCTTAATGCAGATCACTAGCACAGATACGCAGTATTTT
TRBJ1-1	-	TRBV10-3	-	CAISGAGINTEAFF	TGTGCCATCAGTGGGGCGGGTATCAACACTGAAGCTTTCTTT
TRBJ1-2	-	TRBV18	TRBD1	CASSASGQGGYGYTF	TGTGCCAGCTCAGCGTCGGGGCAGGGGGGCTATGGCTACACCTTC
TRBJ1-1	-	TRBV5-6	-	CASSLANPGAEAFF	TGTGCCAGCAGCTTGGCCAACCCGGGCGCTGAAGCTTTCTTT
TRBJ1-6	few	TRBV9	-	CASSDGRGGSPLHF	TGTGCCAGCAGCGACGGCAGGGGCGGCTCACCCCTCCACTTT
TRBJ1-2	-	TRBV6-6	-	CASGSGDYNYGYTF	TGTGCCAGCGGTTCAGGCGACTACAACTATGGCTACACCTTC
TRBJ1-5	-	TRBV21-1	-	CASSKVKRPNQPQHF	TGTGCCAGCAGCAAAGTAAAGCGCCCCAATCAGCCCCAGCATTTT
TRBJ2-6	-	TRBV5-8	TRBD1	CASSWNGGQYNVLTF	TGTGCCAGCAGCTGGAATGGGGGACAGTACAACGTCCTGACTTTC
TRBJ2-3	-	TRBV5-6	-	CASSLLHTDTQYF	TGTGCCAGCAGCTTACTGCACACAGATACGCAGTATTTT
TRBJ2-3	-	TRBV10-3	TRBD1	CAIRALRDSTTDTQYF	TGTGCCATCAGAGCACTCCGGGACAGTACCACAGATACGCAGTATTTT
TRBJ2-1	-	TRBV5-1	TRBD1	CASSQTGWHNEQFF	TGCGCCAGCAGCCAGACAGGGTGGCACAATGAGCAGTTCTTC
TRBJ1-3	-	TRBV5-1	TRBD1	CASSPGQGPTGNTIYF	TGCGCCAGCAGCCCAGGACAGGGTCCCACTGGAAACACCATATATTTT
TRBJ2-1	-	TRBV30	TRBD2	CAWRTSGGEQFF	TGTGCCTGGCGTACTAGCGGGGGTGAGCAGTTCTTC
TRBJ2-1	-	TRBV27	TRBD2	CASSPHLAGVEFF	TGTGCCAGCAGTCCCCACCTAGCGGGGGTGGAGTTCTTC
TRBJ2-3	-	TRBV5-1	TRBD2	CASSGDYTSGGADTQYF	TGCGCCAGCAGCGGGGACTACACTAGCGGGGGGGCAGATACGCAGTATTTT
TRBJ1-5	-	TRBV30	-	CAWSVRWDRNQPQHF	TGTGCCTGGAGTGTACGGTGGGACCGTAATCAGCCCCAGCATTTT
TRBJ1-2	few	TRBV7-7	TRBD1	CAIGTGTNYGYTF	TGTGCCATAGGGACAGGTACTAACTATGGCTACACCTTC
TRBJ1-1	-	TRBV5-6	-	CASSLVTGMAEAFF	TGTGCCAGCAGCTTGGTTACAGGGATGGCTGAAGCTTTCTTT
TRBJ2-3	-	TRBV7-3	-	CASSRDRTDTQYF	TGTGCCAGCAGTCGGGACCGCACAGATACGCAGTATTTT
TRBJ2-7	-	TRBV11-2	TRBD1	CASSAGYRGTDEQYF	TGTGCCAGCAGCGCCGGATACAGGGGCACGGACGAGCAGTACTTC
TRBJ1-1	-	TRBV5-8	-	CASSSRDWGTEAFF	TGTGCCAGCAGCTCTAGGGATTGGGGGACTGAAGCTTTCTTT
TRBJ2-3	-	TRBV7-3	-	CASSLANTDTQYF	TGTGCCAGCAGCTTAGCGAATACAGATACGCAGTATTTT
TRBJ2-5	-	TRBV15	-	CATSRDPGQHQYF	TGTGCCACCAGCAGAGATCCCGGACAGCACCAGTACTTC
TRBJ2-1	-	TRBV9	-	CASSTRGASNEQFF	TGTGCCAGCAGCACCCGCGGGGCTAGCAATGAGCAGTTCTTC
TRBJ2-3	-	TRBV7-2	-	CASSAGDTQYF	TGTGCCAGCAGCGCCGGGGATACGCAGTATTTT